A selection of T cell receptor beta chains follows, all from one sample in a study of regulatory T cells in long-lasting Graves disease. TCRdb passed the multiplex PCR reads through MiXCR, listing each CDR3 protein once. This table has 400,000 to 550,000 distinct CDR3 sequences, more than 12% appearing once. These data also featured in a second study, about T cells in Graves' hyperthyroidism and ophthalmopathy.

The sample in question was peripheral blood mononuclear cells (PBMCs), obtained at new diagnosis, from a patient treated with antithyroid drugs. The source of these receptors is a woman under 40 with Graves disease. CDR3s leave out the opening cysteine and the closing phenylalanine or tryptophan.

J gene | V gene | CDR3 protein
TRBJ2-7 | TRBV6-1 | ASGETGTGPYEQY
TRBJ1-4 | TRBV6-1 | ASSEATGLGEKLF
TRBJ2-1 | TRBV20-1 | SRGRGYEQF
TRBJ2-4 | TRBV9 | ASSVSLSSGKNIQY
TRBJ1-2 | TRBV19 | ASSGDRSNYGYT
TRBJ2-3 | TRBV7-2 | ASSLAASGRGDTQY
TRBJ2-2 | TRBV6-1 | ASRNRGTGELF
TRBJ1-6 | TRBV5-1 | ASSLEAAGAKNSPLH
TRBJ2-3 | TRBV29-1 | SVVTSGRDTQY
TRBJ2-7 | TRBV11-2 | ASSTGGPEKSYEQY
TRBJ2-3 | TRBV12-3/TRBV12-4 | ASRGLADLTDTQY
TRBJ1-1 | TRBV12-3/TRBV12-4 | ASRYTGGSSSTEAF
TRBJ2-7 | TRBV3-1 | ASSQEPSPEPLREQY
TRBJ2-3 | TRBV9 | ASSGYRTDTQY
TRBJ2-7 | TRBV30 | AWSVAEGLAGIYEQY
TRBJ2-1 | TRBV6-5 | ASSYRLAGGNEQF
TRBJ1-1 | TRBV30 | AWSAWGRNTEAF
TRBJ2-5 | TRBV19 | ASMQRDVETQY
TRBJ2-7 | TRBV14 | ASSHQTSGGTYEQY
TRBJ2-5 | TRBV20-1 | SARRAGLETQY
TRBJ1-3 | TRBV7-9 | ASSPRQEISGNTIY
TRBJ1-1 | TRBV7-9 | ASSLVESGTEAF
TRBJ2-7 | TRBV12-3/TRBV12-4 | ASSLSGTGFEQY
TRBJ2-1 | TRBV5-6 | ASSLAGEVGKSNEQF
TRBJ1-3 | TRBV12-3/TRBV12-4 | ASRLQGSGNTIY
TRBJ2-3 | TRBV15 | ATSRPTSTLGQGSSGSTDTQY
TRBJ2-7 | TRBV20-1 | SASDDHDTYSYEQY
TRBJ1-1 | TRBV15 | ATSRGRTGENTEAF
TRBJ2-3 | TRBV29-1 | SVEGQGAADTQY
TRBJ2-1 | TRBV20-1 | SARRSGRAYNEQF
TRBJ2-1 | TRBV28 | ASRASGSSYNEQF
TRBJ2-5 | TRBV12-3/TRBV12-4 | ASTSGLVGSQETQY
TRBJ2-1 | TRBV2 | ASSEPGRPF
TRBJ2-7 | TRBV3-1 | ASSQGYGRSYEQY
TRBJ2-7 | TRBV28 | ASRRGSTSYEQY
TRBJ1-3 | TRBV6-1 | ASSDLDGRF
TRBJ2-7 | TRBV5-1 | ASSTSGRGAYEQY
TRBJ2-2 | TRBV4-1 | ASSQDLAGITNTGELF
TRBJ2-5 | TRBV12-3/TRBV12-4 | ASSLALRDWETQY
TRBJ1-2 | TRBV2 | ASSERGRLGYGYT
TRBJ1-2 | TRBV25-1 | ASSEALYGYT
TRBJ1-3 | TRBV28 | ASSAGLQTGNTIY
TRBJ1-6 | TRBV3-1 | ASSHTESSPLH
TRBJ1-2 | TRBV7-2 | ASSLLTLDNYGYT
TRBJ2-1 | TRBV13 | ASSLVVGGPYNEQF
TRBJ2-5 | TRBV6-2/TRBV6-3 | ASSDGLAGGRETQY
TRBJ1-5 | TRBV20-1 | SANPGQVNQPQH
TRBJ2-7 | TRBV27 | ASSPKPYEQY
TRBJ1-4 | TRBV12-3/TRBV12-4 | ASRPGTVNEKLF
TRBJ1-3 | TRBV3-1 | ASSQDRESNTIY
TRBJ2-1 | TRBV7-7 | ASSPMTGLTGGNEQF
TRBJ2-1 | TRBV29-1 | SVEGGDLNNEQF
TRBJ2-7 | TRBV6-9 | ASSYVADYEQY
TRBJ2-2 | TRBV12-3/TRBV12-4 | ASSPSGTMNTGELF